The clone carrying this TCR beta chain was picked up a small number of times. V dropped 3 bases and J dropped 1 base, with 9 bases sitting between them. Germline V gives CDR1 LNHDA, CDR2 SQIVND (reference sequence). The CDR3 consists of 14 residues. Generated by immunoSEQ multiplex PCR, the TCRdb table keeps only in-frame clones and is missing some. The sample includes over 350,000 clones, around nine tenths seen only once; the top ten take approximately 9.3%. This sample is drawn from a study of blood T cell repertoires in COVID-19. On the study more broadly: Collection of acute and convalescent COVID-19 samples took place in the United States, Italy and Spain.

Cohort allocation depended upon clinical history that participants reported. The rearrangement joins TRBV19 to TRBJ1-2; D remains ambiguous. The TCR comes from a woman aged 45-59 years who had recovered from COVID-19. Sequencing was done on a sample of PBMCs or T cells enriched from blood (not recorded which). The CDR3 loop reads CASSIGGYNYGYTF. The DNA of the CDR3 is TGTGCCAGTAGTATTGGAGGGTATAACTATGGCTACACCTTC.